A single sample is the source of the 14 T cell receptor beta chains below, sequenced in a study of blood T cell repertoires in COVID-19. TCRdb keeps only in-frame clones here, not all; method: immunoSEQ multiplex PCR. The sample lists tens of thousands of clones, over 75% occurring once. Sequencing was performed on peripheral blood. These receptors all come from a woman aged 55-75 years with active COVID-19.

The rearrangement links TRBV10-1 to TRBJ2-3; D might be TRBD2 (5 bases). CDR1 and CDR2 from the germline V gene are WNHNN and SYGVQD (reference sequence). Deletions cut 5 bases from V and 0 bases from J, with 12 bases between. There are 15 residues in the CDR3. The CDR3 nucleotides are TGCGCCAGCAGTCCAGGACTGATTAGCACAGATACGCAGTATTTT. This encodes CASSPGLISTDTQYF.

This chain's CDR3 is CSAQVAYGYTF. The CDR3 DNA is TGCAGTGCCCAGGTGGCCTATGGCTACACCTTC. The chain combines TRBV20-1 with TRBJ1-2; D is undetermined. CDR1 is DFQATT and CDR2 is SNEGSKA in the germline V gene (reference sequence). The CDR3 runs to 11 residues. Deletions cut 6 bases from V and 4 bases from J, with 9 bases between.

This clone has only a few counts. The chain employs TRBV4-1 and TRBJ2-7; 10 nucleotides line up with TRBD2. This CDR3 spans 15 amino acids. V dropped 1 base and J dropped 3; count of bases not matched to a gene: 3. Germline V CDR1 and CDR2: MGHRA, YSYEKL. Here the CDR3 DNA reads TGCGCCAGCAGCCAAGGGACTAGCGGAGTCTACGAGCAGTACTTC. It yields the protein CASSQGTSGVYEQYF.

The J gene is TRBJ1-3, the V gene TRBV24-1; 9 bases agree with TRBD1. CDR1 KGHDR and CDR2 SFDVKD come from the germline V gene. Unmatched junction bases numbered 0, after V lost 3 bases and J lost 4 bases. The CDR3 contains 14 residues. Written as DNA, the CDR3 is TGTGCCACCAGTGATGGGACAGGGGGAAACACCATATATTTT. It is translated as CATSDGTGGNTIYF.

This chain uses TRBV7-3 with TRBJ2-5; 7 bases agree with TRBD2. Germline CDR1 SGHTA, CDR2 FQGTGA. The junction had 7 bases not matched to a gene; V was cut back by 4 bases and J by 2 bases. The CDR3 sequence is 15 residues long. The CDR3: CASSSLLAQQETQYF. CDR3 nucleotides: TGTGCCAGCAGCTCCTTACTAGCGCAACAAGAGACCCAGTACTTC.

The chain is built from TRBV5-1 and TRBJ1-2; D gene ambiguous. V lost 0 bases and J lost 4, with 10 bases in between. CDR1 is SGHRS and CDR2 is YFSETQ in the germline V gene. The CDR3 extends over 14 amino acids. The DNA for the CDR3 is TGCGCCAGCAGCTTGGACGGGGAGAGCTATGGCTACACCTTC. It yields the protein CASSLDGESYGYTF.

The chain recombines TRBV7-3 with TRBJ2-5; 8 nucleotides match TRBD2. The CDR3 totals 15 residues. Per germline, CDR1 SGHTA and CDR2 FQGTGA. The V and J ends lost 2 bases and 4 bases, in that order; junction bases with no gene match: 6. The DNA of the CDR3 is TGTGCCAGCAGCTTACCGGGACTAGAGACAGAGACCCAGTACTTC. Its translation: CASSLPGLETETQYF.

In nucleotides, the CDR3 is TGCGCCAGCAGTGTATCCGGGACTAGCGGATCTACGCAGTATTTT. It encodes CASSVSGTSGSTQYF. The chain couples TRBV10-1 to TRBJ2-3; TRBD2 agrees at 11 bases. The CDR3 extends over 15 amino acids. The germline V gene has CDR1 WNHNN and CDR2 SYGVQD (reference sequence). J was trimmed by 8 bases and V by 4 bases; bases with no gene match: 8.

The rearrangement joins TRBV28 to TRBJ2-3; possibly TRBD2 for D (6 bases). Deletions cut 3 bases from V and 3 bases from J, with 13 bases between. The CDR3 consists of 15 residues. Germline lookup yields CDR1 MDHEN and CDR2 SYDVKM. The DNA of the CDR3 is TGTGCCAGCAGTTTTCTAGCGATGTCAACAGATACGCAGTATTTT. Protein product: CASSFLAMSTDTQYF.

This chain connects TRBV7-2 to TRBJ2-3, with D perhaps TRBD2 (6 bases). Germline CDR1 is SGHTA and CDR2 is FQGNSA. The CDR3 is made up of 15 amino acids. The V end was cut by 3 bases, the J end by 2 bases, with 12 bases between. The CDR3 spells CASSLGTGYTDTQYF. DNA of the CDR3: TGTGCCAGCAGCTTGGGGACTGGGTACACAGATACGCAGTATTTT. The variable domain in full, completed from reference TRBV7-2 and TRBJ2-3, reads GAGVSQSPSNKVTEKGKDVELRCDPISGHTALYWYRQSLGQGLEFLIYFQGNSAPDKSGLPSDRFSAERTGGSVSTLTIQRTQQEDSAVYLCASSLGTGYTDTQYFGPGTRLTVL.

This rearrangement joins TRBV6-5 to TRBJ1-4; the match to TRBD1 covers 7 bases. This CDR3 has 14 amino acids. V lost 6 bases, J lost 6 bases, and 7 bases stayed unmatched. Germline V gene sequence: CDR1 MNHEY, CDR2 SVGAGI. The CDR3 DNA follows: TGTGCCAGCAGCACCCGAGACAGGGATGAAAAACTGTTTTTT. Protein sequence: CASSTRDRDEKLFF.

CDR3 protein: CASSQQDSPLHF. The CDR3 DNA sequence: TGTGCCAGCAGCCAGCAGGATTCACCCCTCCACTTT. The chain couples TRBV3-1 (or the pseudogene TRBV3-2) to TRBJ1-6; D is undetermined. The V gene lost 3 bases and the J gene lost 8 bases, with 5 bases spanning the gap. The CDR3 totals 12 residues. Germline CDR1 and CDR2: LGHDT and YNNKEL (reference sequence).

This clone showed up just once. The chain couples TRBV28 to TRBJ1-5, with 7 positions matching TRBD1. This CDR3 is 16 amino acids long. The germline gives CDR1 MDHEN, CDR2 SYDVKM. Trimming removed 4 bases from V and 2 bases from J; junction bases left unmatched: 8. The chain's CDR3 is CASSSSRQGGNQPQHF. CDR3 sequence (DNA): TGTGCCAGCAGTTCATCTCGACAGGGAGGCAATCAGCCCCAGCATTTT.

The chain carries TRBV11-2 and TRBJ2-5, with TRBD2 matching over 8 bases. The CDR3 loop spans 16 amino acids. V shed 5 bases, J shed 5 bases, and the junction held 13 bases outside the gene matches. Germline V gene sequence: CDR1 SGHAT, CDR2 FQNNGV. The CDR3 DNA reads as TGTGCCAGCAGCCCCCCCGGGAGGGAGAGGTGGGAGACCCAGTACTTC. Translated, it gives CASSPPGRERWETQYF.